A selection of T cell receptor beta chains follows, all from one sample in a study of shared clonotypes between healthy human individuals. Sequencing was performed with immunoSEQ multiplex PCR; in TCRdb, only in-frame clones are kept and a portion is missing. The table records approximately 110,000 clones, around 71% of them present only once. The sequenced sample consisted of memory CD8+ T cells sorted from blood. Every receptor here comes from a woman in her twenties or thirties in good health. Both conserved end residues are part of each CDR3. The D gene is left open where the match is weak. Only part of the rows carry a size: once, few, many, or a class if the clone is expanded.

- | - | TRBJ1-4 | TRBV6-5 | CATGAPDSPWEKLFF | TGTGCCACCGGAGCCCCCGACAGCCCGTGGGAAAAACTGTTTTTT
once | - | TRBJ1-1 | TRBV27 | CASSFWGEAFF | TGTGCCAGCAGTTTTTGGGGGGAAGCTTTCTTT
many | - | TRBJ2-1 | TRBV2 | CASKGAGEQFF | TGTGCCAGCAAGGGGGCGGGGGAGCAGTTCTTC
few | TRBD2 | TRBJ2-1 | TRBV28 | CASSSGREHSSYNEQFF | TGTGCCAGCAGTTCTGGGAGGGAGCACAGCTCCTACAATGAGCAGTTCTTC
- | - | TRBJ1-3 | TRBV5-1 | CASSATGTWSSGNTIYF | TGCGCCAGCAGCGCAACAGGGACCTGGAGCTCTGGAAACACCATATATTTT
many | TRBD2 | TRBJ2-1 | TRBV29-1 | CSVERTSGSSDEQFF | TGCAGCGTTGAACGGACTAGCGGGAGTTCGGATGAGCAGTTCTTC
once | - | TRBJ2-2 | TRBV2 | CASSEAGGSPGELFF | TGTGCCAGCAGTGAAGCTGGTGGGAGCCCCGGGGAGCTGTTTTTT
- | TRBD1 | TRBJ1-2 | TRBV19 | CASRSQGAYGYTF | TGTGCCAGTAGGTCTCAGGGGGCTTATGGCTACACCTTC
- | - | TRBJ1-1 | TRBV28 | CASSLREGQNSEAFF | TGTGCCAGCAGTTTAAGAGAGGGGCAGAACAGTGAAGCTTTCTTT
- | - | TRBJ2-6 | TRBV6-5 | CASSYKESGANVLTF | TGTGCCAGCAGTTATAAGGAATCTGGGGCCAACGTCCTGACTTTC
- | TRBD2 | TRBJ2-7 | TRBV2 | CASTLTVAGAYEQYF | TGTGCCAGCACCCTAACAGTAGCGGGAGCCTACGAGCAGTACTTC
- | TRBD2 | TRBJ2-7 | TRBV7-9 | CASSPGLAGTSSYEQYF | TGTGCCAGCAGCCCCGGACTAGCGGGAACGAGCTCCTACGAGCAGTACTTC
- | - | TRBJ2-3 | TRBV11-2 | CASRIAGGTDTQYF | TGTGCCAGCAGGATAGCAGGGGGCACAGATACGCAGTATTTT
- | - | TRBJ2-1 | TRBV4-1 | CASRRTVYSYNEQFF | TGCGCCAGCAGACGGACGGTCTACTCCTACAATGAGCAGTTCTTC
- | - | TRBJ2-3 | TRBV6-1 | CASSEARTTSTDTQYF | TGTGCCAGCAGTGAAGCGCGTACTACTAGCACAGATACGCAGTATTTT
- | - | TRBJ2-7 | TRBV4-1 | CASSRIQERAHEQYF | TGCGCCAGCAGCCGCATACAGGAGAGGGCCCACGAGCAGTACTTC
- | - | TRBJ2-7 | TRBV7-6 | CASSLVWASPHEQYF | TGTGCCAGCAGCTTAGTCTGGGCTTCCCCCCACGAGCAGTACTTC
- | TRBD2 | TRBJ2-7 | TRBV2 | CASSEGLAGLDEQYF | TGTGCCAGCAGTGAAGGGCTAGCGGGACTAGACGAGCAGTACTTC
many | - | TRBJ2-1 | TRBV11-3 | CASSSRGEAFNEQFF | TGTGCCAGCAGCTCCCGCGGCGAGGCTTTCAATGAGCAGTTCTTC
once | TRBD2 | TRBJ2-1 | TRBV5-4 | CASSFPLSGLAGVHEQFF | TGTGCCAGCAGCTTCCCCCTGTCGGGACTAGCGGGAGTCCATGAGCAGTTCTTC
few | TRBD2 | TRBJ2-7 | TRBV7-8 | CASGRAGYEQYF | TGTGCGTCCGGGAGGGCCGGCTACGAGCAGTACTTC
- | - | TRBJ1-1 | TRBV4-1 | CASSQEEDRGAFF | TGCGCCAGCAGCCAAGAGGAGGATCGTGGAGCTTTCTTT
- | - | TRBJ2-3 | TRBV13 | CASSLALVNTQYF | TGTGCCAGCAGCTTAGCTCTCGTAAATACGCAGTATTTT
- | TRBD2 | TRBJ2-7 | TRBV7-8 | CASSARLAVSSYEQYF | TGTGCCAGCAGCGCGAGACTAGCCGTAAGCTCCTACGAGCAGTACTTC
- | TRBD2 | TRBJ2-5 | TRBV5-1 | CASSLARAGVDVGTQYF | TGCGCCAGCAGCTTGGCCCGGGCGGGAGTGGATGTTGGGACCCAGTACTTC
- | - | TRBJ1-1 | TRBV28 | CASSLRTYGALGDTEAFF | TGTGCCAGCAGCCTTAGGACATACGGGGCCCTTGGGGACACTGAAGCTTTCTTT
- | - | TRBJ1-1 | TRBV7-9 | CASSLGPRPGPDEAFF | TGTGCCAGCAGCTTAGGACCTCGTCCAGGACCGGATGAAGCTTTCTTT
- | TRBD1 | TRBJ2-7 | TRBV11-2 | CASSSRDRGREQYF | TGTGCCAGCAGCTCCCGGGACAGGGGGCGGGAGCAGTACTTC
- | TRBD2 | TRBJ2-5 | TRBV27 | CASSLAGVRDVGETQYF | TGTGCCAGTTCCTTAGCGGGAGTACGGGACGTCGGGGAGACCCAGTACTTC
- | TRBD2 | TRBJ2-4 | TRBV25-1 | CASSTTSGTYKNIQYF | TGTGCCAGCAGTACCACTAGCGGTACTTACAAAAACATTCAGTACTTC
- | - | TRBJ2-1 | TRBV6-5 | CASSRERQYNEQFF | TGTGCCAGCAGTCGAGAACGACAGTACAATGAGCAGTTCTTC
once | TRBD1 | TRBJ2-3 | TRBV7-9 | CASSPPERDRVSTDTQYF | TGTGCCAGCAGCCCACCCGAACGGGACAGAGTGAGCACAGATACGCAGTATTTT
- | - | TRBJ1-4 | TRBV11-2 | CASSAYRRTNEKLFF | TGTGCCAGCAGCGCTTACAGGCGTACTAATGAAAAACTGTTTTTT
- | - | TRBJ2-7 | TRBV27 | CASSLSLSYEQYF | TGTGCCAGCAGTTTATCCCTCTCCTACGAGCAGTACTTC
- | - | TRBJ2-7 | TRBV7-6 | CASSLGHANPLYEQYF | TGTGCCAGCAGCTTAGGGCACGCCAACCCTCTCTACGAGCAGTACTTC
- | - | TRBJ2-5 | TRBV19 | CASSIWGGQETQYF | TGTGCCAGTAGTATCTGGGGCGGTCAGGAGACCCAGTACTTC
once | - | TRBJ2-7 | TRBV11-2 | CASSLQTAYEQYF | TGTGCCAGCAGCTTACAGACCGCCTACGAGCAGTACTTC
many | TRBD2 | TRBJ2-7 | TRBV29-1 | CSVEYLAGGSQYF | TGCAGCGTTGAATACCTAGCGGGAGGTTCGCAGTACTTC
- | TRBD1 | TRBJ2-3 | TRBV25-1 | CASSEKDPGQKITDTQYF | TGTGCCAGCAGTGAAAAAGATCCGGGACAGAAGATCACAGATACGCAGTATTTT
- | TRBD2 | TRBJ2-5 | TRBV25-1 | CASSGRSGSGETQYF | TGTGCCAGCAGTGGACGTAGCGGGAGCGGAGAGACCCAGTACTTC
- | TRBD2 | TRBJ2-7 | TRBV28 | CASSRGGSYEQYF | TGTGCCAGCAGTCGGGGGGGATCCTACGAGCAGTACTTC
few | - | TRBJ2-7 | TRBV27 | CASSLYPEGYEQYF | TGTGCCAGCAGTTTATACCCGGAGGGCTACGAGCAGTACTTC